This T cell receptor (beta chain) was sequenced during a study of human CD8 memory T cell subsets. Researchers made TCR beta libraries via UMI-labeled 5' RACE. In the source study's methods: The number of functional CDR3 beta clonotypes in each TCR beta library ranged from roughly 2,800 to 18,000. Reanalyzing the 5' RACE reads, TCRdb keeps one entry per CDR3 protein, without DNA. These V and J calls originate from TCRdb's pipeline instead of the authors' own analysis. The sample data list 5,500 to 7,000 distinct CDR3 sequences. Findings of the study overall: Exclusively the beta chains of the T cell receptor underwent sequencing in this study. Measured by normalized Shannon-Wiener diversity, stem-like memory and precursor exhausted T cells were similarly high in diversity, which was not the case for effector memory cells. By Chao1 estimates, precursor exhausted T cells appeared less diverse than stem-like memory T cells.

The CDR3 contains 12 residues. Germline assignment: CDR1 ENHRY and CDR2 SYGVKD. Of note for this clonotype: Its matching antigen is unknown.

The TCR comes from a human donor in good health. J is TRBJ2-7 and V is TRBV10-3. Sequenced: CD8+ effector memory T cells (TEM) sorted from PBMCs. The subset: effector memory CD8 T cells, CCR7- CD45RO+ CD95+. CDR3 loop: CAISELGDEQYF.